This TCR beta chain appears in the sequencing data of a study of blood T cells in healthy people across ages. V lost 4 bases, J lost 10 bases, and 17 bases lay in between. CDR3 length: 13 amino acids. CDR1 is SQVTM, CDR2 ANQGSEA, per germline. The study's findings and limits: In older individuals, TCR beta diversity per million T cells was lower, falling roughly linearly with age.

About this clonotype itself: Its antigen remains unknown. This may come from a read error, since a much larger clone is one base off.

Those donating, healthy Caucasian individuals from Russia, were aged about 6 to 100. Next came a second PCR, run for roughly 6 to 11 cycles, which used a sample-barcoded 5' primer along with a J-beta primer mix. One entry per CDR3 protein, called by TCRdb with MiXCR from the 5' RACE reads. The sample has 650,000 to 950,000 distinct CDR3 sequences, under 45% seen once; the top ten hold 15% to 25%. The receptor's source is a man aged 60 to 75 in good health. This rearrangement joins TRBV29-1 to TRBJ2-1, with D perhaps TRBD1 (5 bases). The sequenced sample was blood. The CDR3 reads CSVAGHLTGEQFF. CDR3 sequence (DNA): TGCAGCGTTGCAGGGCACCTGACTGGCGAGCAGTTCTTC.